These 23 T cell receptor beta chains share one sample of origin, sequenced in a study of spatial heterogeneity in lung cancer. Study conclusions and caveats: Mutation tallies in tumors tracked expanded intratumoral alpha and beta TCR counts.

TCRdb reprocessed the 5' RACE reads with MiXCR, giving one entry per CDR3 protein. Of about 16,000 distinct CDR3 sequences in the sample, around 5.5% were seen once. Regarding time point: sample taken at primary tumor resection. No antigen is known for these receptors. The starting material was lung tumor tissue, obtained at surgery. The source is a female donor with early-stage non-small cell lung cancer.

This clonotype has at least ten counts. This beta chain is an unintended read in a library built for alpha chains; its size means little. DNA for the CDR3: TGCAGCTTCCTGGACAGATTGAACACTGAAGCTTTCTTT. Protein sequence: CSFLDRLNTEAFF. The V call is TRBV29-1, the J call TRBJ1-1; a weak D match, TRBD1 (6 bases). This CDR3 spans 13 amino acids. Trimming took off 8 bases at V and 0 bases at J, with 13 bases between the two ends. CDR1 and CDR2 (germline): SQVTM, ANQGSEA. Full variable domain (missing parts from reference TRBV29-1 and TRBJ1-1): SAVISQKPSRDICQRGTSLTIQCQVDSQVTMMFWYRQQPGQSLTLIATANQGSEATYESGFVIDKFPISRPNLTFSTLTVSNMSPEDSSIYLCSFLDRLNTEAFFGQGTRLTVV.

This clonotype is labeled medium-sized. Since the library was made to target alpha chains, this beta chain is a stray read and its abundance is not meaningful. The chain has TRBV28 and TRBJ1-1; no clear D. The germline gives CDR1 MDHEN, CDR2 SYDVKM. This CDR3 region has 12 residues. Deletions cut 6 bases from V and 9 bases from J, with 14 bases between. The CDR3 region is CASSQAGSQAFF. The CDR3 DNA is TGTGCCAGCAGCCAAGCCGGGTCCCAAGCTTTCTTT.

At least ten counts were recorded for this clonotype. This beta chain represents an off-target read in a library built for alpha chains; its size is of limited meaning. This chain uses TRBV29-1 with TRBJ2-2; 12 bases agree with TRBD2. The CDR3 loop spans 15 amino acids. Trimming cost V 7 bases and J 1 base; bases outside gene matches: 4. Germline loops: CDR1 SQVTM, CDR2 ANQGSEA. The CDR3 spells CSAGLAGRNTGELFF. The CDR3 coding sequence is TGCAGCGCCGGACTAGCGGGAAGGAACACCGGGGAGCTGTTTTTT.

This clonotype was found many times. The size of this beta chain means little, since it is a stray read in a library made for alpha chains. The chain is built from TRBV9 and TRBJ2-1; unclear D gene. In germline, CDR1 is SGDLS, CDR2 YYNGEE. This CDR3 comprises 14 residues. V gave up 6 bases and J gave up 0 bases, with 10 bases separating them. The DNA for the CDR3 is TGTGCCAGCACCCGGGCGAGCTCCTACAATGAGCAGTTCTTC. This translates into CASTRASSYNEQFF.

This clonotype is medium-sized within its sample. This beta chain came through as a stray read in a library set up for alpha chains, and its size says little. The J gene is TRBJ2-5, the V gene TRBV7-8; 11 bases line up with TRBD2. V lost 5 bases, J lost 4 bases, and 6 bases stayed unmatched. Germline CDR1 reads SGHVS; CDR2 reads FQNEAQ. The CDR3 extends over 15 amino acids. The CDR3 region has the DNA TGTGCCAGCAGCACGCCTAGCGGGAGGAGAGAGACCCAGTACTTC. This codes for CASSTPSGRRETQYF.

Note on this clonotype: This beta chain lies outside the target of a library built for alpha chains; its clone size means little. The chain joins TRBV9 to TRBJ2-6; D remains ambiguous. CDR3 length equals 15 residues. Trimming removed 0 bases from V and 1 base from J, with 5 bases in between. The V gene's germline CDR1 is SGDLS and CDR2 YYNGEE. The CDR3 reads CASSVVRSGANVLTF. The CDR3 DNA is TGTGCCAGCAGCGTAGTCAGGTCTGGGGCCAACGTCCTGACTTTC.

As concerns this clonotype: This may be a read error: a much more frequent sequence differs by one nucleotide. With the library built for alpha chains, this beta chain is off target and its frequency is not meaningful. The chain recombines TRBV24-1 with TRBJ2-7, with D perhaps TRBD2 (6 bases). V gave up 7 bases and J gave up 4 bases, with 10 bases separating them. CDR3 size: 12 residues. Germline CDR1 KGHDR, CDR2 SFDVKD. The CDR3 protein is CATRTRKYEQYF. The DNA of the CDR3 is TGTGCCACCAGGACTAGAAAGTACGAGCAGTACTTC.

This clonotype showed up many times. This beta chain is a stray read from a library made for alpha chains; its abundance is not meaningful. The chain joins TRBV7-2 to TRBJ1-2; maybe TRBD1 (5 bases). This CDR3 comprises 13 residues. Germline V gene lookup returns CDR1 SGHTA and CDR2 FQGNSA. V was shortened by 1 base and J by 4 bases, with 7 bases between the two germline ends. The CDR3 is CASSLGQPYGYTF. The CDR3 coding sequence is TGTGCCAGCAGCTTAGGACAGCCCTATGGCTACACCTTC.

This clonotype showed up many times. This beta chain appears as a stray read in a library generated for alpha chains; its size is not informative. The chain couples TRBV6-6 to TRBJ1-6, with 7 bases fitting TRBD1. The ends lost 3 bases at V and 7 bases at J; junction bases unmatched: 6. This CDR3 is built from 15 residues. The V gene's germline CDR1 is MNHNY and CDR2 SVGAGI (reference sequence). The CDR3 is CASSYANRGNSPLHF. CDR3 nucleotides: TGTGCCAGCAGTTATGCGAACAGGGGAAATTCACCCCTCCACTTT.

This clonotype was seen at least ten times. A library prepared for alpha chains yielded this beta chain as an off-target read; its size is of little meaning. The chain links TRBV24-1 to TRBJ2-1, with D perhaps matching TRBD2 (5 bases). The V and J ends lost 7 bases and 9 bases respectively, with 15 bases between them. The CDR3 covers 13 residues. Germline V lookup: CDR1 KGHDR, CDR2 SFDVKD. CDR3 sequence: CATSTGVRGEQFF. In nucleotides, the CDR3 is TGTGCCACCAGCACCGGGGTCCGGGGTGAGCAGTTCTTC.

This clonotype was observed a few times. The library was prepared for alpha chains; this beta chain is a stray read, so its frequency means little. The chain uses TRBV7-6 and TRBJ1-1, with TRBD1 as a possible D gene (5 bases). The germline gives CDR1 SGHVS, CDR2 FNYEAQ. The CDR3 loop spans 14 amino acids. Trimming pared 5 bases from V and 1 base from J, leaving 11 bases between. DNA for the CDR3: TGTGCCAGCAGCCCCGACAGCCCGAACACTGAAGCTTTCTTT. Translated, it gives CASSPDSPNTEAFF.

The table lists this clonotype with many counts. This beta chain slipped into a library made for alpha chains as a stray read, so its size is not meaningful. This chain uses TRBV28 with TRBJ2-1; TRBD2 is a possible D gene (5 bases). Germline CDR1 MDHEN, CDR2 SYDVKM. This CDR3 has 22 amino acids. V lost 1 base, J lost 1 base, and 29 bases lay in between. The CDR3 protein is CASSLLRPGSRISDWSYNEQFF. The CDR3 nucleotides are TGTGCCAGCAGTTTATTAAGGCCTGGGAGCCGAATTTCCGATTGGTCCTACAATGAGCAGTTCTTC.

This clonotype occurred many times. A library made for alpha chains picked up this beta chain off target, so its size means little. The rearrangement links TRBV12-3 or TRBV12-4 to TRBJ2-7; D tentatively fits TRBD1 or TRBD2 (5 bases each). The V end lost 7 bases, the J end lost 0 bases, and 16 bases lay between the germline ends. There are 15 residues in the CDR3. The CDR3 reads CASKKGTPSSYEQYF. The CDR3, as DNA: TGTGCCAGCAAAAAAGGGACGCCGAGCTCCTACGAGCAGTACTTC.

Comments on this clonotype: This beta chain is an unintended read in a library built for alpha chains; its size means little. This sequence joins TRBV2 and TRBJ2-5, with TRBD2 matching over 7 bases. Germline assignment: CDR1 SNHLY and CDR2 FYNNEI. Trimming at V came to 6 bases and at J to 4 bases, leaving 11 bases not matched to a gene. The CDR3 consists of 15 residues. CDR3 coding DNA: TGTGCCAGCAGGAAACTAGCGTCCCGGGGAGAGACCCAGTACTTC. It encodes CASRKLASRGETQYF.

This clonotype was seen at least ten times. The library was designed around alpha chains, so this beta chain is a stray read whose abundance carries little weight. V and J are TRBV7-6 and TRBJ2-3, with a possible D match to TRBD1 (6 bases). The CDR3 length is 16 residues. The germline V gene encodes CDR1 SGHVS and CDR2 FNYEAQ. Trimming removed 0 bases at V and 0 bases at J, with 10 bases between. The CDR3 reads CASSLAGTSSTDTQYF. The CDR3 DNA sequence: TGTGCCAGCAGCTTAGCGGGGACATCTAGCACAGATACGCAGTATTTT.

This clonotype was found many times. Sequence at one end of the junction differs from germline and may be a read error. The library was prepared for alpha chains; this beta chain is a stray read, so its frequency means little. The chain uses TRBV18 and TRBJ1-2; unclear D gene. The CDR3 runs 13 residues. Germline V CDR1 and CDR2: KGHSH, LQKENI. In nucleotides, the CDR3 is TGTGCCAGCTCACGAACAGAGATTGGGGTTAGGAACTTC. This codes for CASSRTEIGVRNF.

This clonotype was seen at least ten times. This beta chain slipped into a library made for alpha chains as a stray read, so its size is not meaningful. CDR3 residues: CASSQASGNNEQFF. The CDR3 DNA follows: TGTGCCAGCAGCCAAGCTAGCGGAAACAATGAGCAGTTCTTC. This chain connects TRBV3-1 to TRBJ2-1, with TRBD2 matching over 7 bases. J gave up 5 bases and V 1 base, and 2 bases lay outside the gene matches. This CDR3 comprises 14 residues. Per the germline V gene, CDR1 is LGHDT and CDR2 is YNNKEL (reference sequence).

This clonotype was recorded a few times. The library was prepared for alpha chains; this beta chain is a stray read, so its frequency means little. The CDR3 protein is CASSLSPGANEKLFF. The CDR3 coding sequence is TGTGCCAGCAGCTTAAGTCCGGGGGCTAATGAAAAACTGTTTTTT. The V and J genes are TRBV11-2 and TRBJ1-4; a weak D match, TRBD1 (5 bases). The CDR3 is made up of 15 amino acids. Trimming took off 2 bases at V and 3 bases at J, with 10 bases between the two ends. The V gene's germline CDR1 is SGHAT and CDR2 FQNNGV.

A word on this clonotype: The library was designed around alpha chains, so this beta chain is a stray read whose abundance carries little weight. The chain couples TRBV27 to TRBJ2-7, with 13 bases lining up with TRBD2. This CDR3 has 16 amino acids. Germline-derived CDR1 and CDR2 are MNHEY and SMNVEV (reference sequence). V lost 8 bases, J lost 2 bases, and 9 bases stayed unmatched. CDR3 nucleotides: TGTGCCAGCGGCCCATGGACTAGCGGGAGCCCCTACGAGCAGTACTTC. Residues: CASGPWTSGSPYEQYF.

This clonotype has ten or more counts. Little can be read into the size of this beta chain, an off-target read in a library designed for alpha chains. The V call is TRBV5-1, the J call TRBJ2-1; 11 nucleotides agree with TRBD2. Germline V gene lookup returns CDR1 SGHRS and CDR2 YFSETQ. This CDR3 contains 17 residues. The ends lost 1 base at V and 9 bases at J; junction bases unmatched: 12. The CDR3, as DNA: TGCGCCAGCAGCTTGCCGTTCCCTACTAGCGGGAGTGGTGAGCAGTTCTTC. Protein product: CASSLPFPTSGSGEQFF.

This clonotype was detected many times. The library was built for alpha chains, so this beta chain is an off-target read and its size means little. The chain combines TRBV5-1 with TRBJ2-3, with D perhaps matching TRBD1 (5 bases). Trimming shortened V by 4 bases and J by 10 bases, and 22 bases separated the two germline ends. The CDR3 is 15 residues long. From germline, CDR1 is SGHRS and CDR2 YFSETQ. The CDR3 DNA reads as TGCGCCAGCAGCATTACAGGATCCCAAGAATTTCCGCAGTATTTT. This sequence encodes CASSITGSQEFPQYF.

This clonotype was picked up many times. This beta chain is a stray sequence in a library constructed for alpha chains; its clone size is not meaningful. The chain joins TRBV20-1 to TRBJ2-5, with D possibly TRBD1 on 6 matching bases. This CDR3 comprises 15 residues. Looked up from germline, CDR1 is DFQATT and CDR2 is SNEGSKA (reference sequence). V lost 6 bases and J lost 5, with 22 bases in between. CDR3 loop: CSAYTGLQGWETQYF. The DNA for the CDR3 is TGCAGTGCCTACACAGGATTACAGGGCTGGGAGACCCAGTACTTC.

On this clonotype: The library was designed around alpha chains, so this beta chain is a stray read whose abundance carries little weight. The chain combines TRBV6-1 with TRBJ2-1; D call uncertain. The CDR3 loop spans 12 amino acids. Germline V CDR1 and CDR2: MNHNS, SASEGT. V was shortened by 5 bases and J by 8 bases, with 10 bases between the two germline ends. The chain's CDR3 is CASSLRWDEQFF. CDR3 in DNA: TGTGCCAGCAGTCTACGTTGGGATGAGCAGTTCTTC.